This T cell receptor beta chain was obtained from a study of cytomegalovirus exposure and HLA in healthy donors. Points from the study as a whole: Researchers left out some V segments, among them TRBV6-2 and TRBV6-3, as indistinguishable. Fewer N-insertions (relative to the approximately 670-donor mean) were reportedly seen in an Asian-associated ancestry cluster in a later analysis.

Germline V CDR1 and CDR2: SGHTS, YDEGEE. The CDR3 runs 13 residues. The V end was cut by 3 bases, the J end by 3 bases, with 10 bases between. This PCR relied on a set of 60 Vbeta primers and 13 Jbeta primers. This table comes from immunoSEQ multiplex PCR, and its TCRdb copy is limited to in-frame clones, with some not included. The sample records approximately 150,000 clones, roughly 80% being singletons. In the case of this clone: Its antigen is still unknown.

Sequencing was done on a sample of PBMCs. The chain combines TRBV5-8 with TRBJ2-7; D ambiguous. This receptor was identified in a man aged 25-40 years in good health and CMV-seronegative. DNA for the CDR3: TGTGCCAGCAGCTGGTACGGAGACTACGAGCAGTACTTC. It is translated as CASSWYGDYEQYF.